The 10 T cell receptor beta chains listed next were all sequenced from one sample in a study of blood T cell repertoires in COVID-19. Some clones are missing from TCRdb's copy, which holds only in-frame ones; the method was immunoSEQ multiplex PCR. The data hold 200,000 to 250,000 clones, with about nine tenths observed a single time. Material for sequencing was peripheral blood. The receptors were gathered from an older woman with acute or convalescent COVID-19.

This clone appeared a single time. The chain couples TRBV14 to TRBJ2-1; D might be TRBD1 (6 bases). The CDR3 totals 16 residues. The V gene lost 0 bases and the J gene lost 4 bases, with 13 bases spanning the gap. CDR1 and CDR2 from the germline V gene are SGHDN and FVKESK. CDR3 amino acids: CASSQEWGQPYNEQFF. DNA for the CDR3: TGTGCCAGCAGCCAAGAATGGGGGCAGCCTTACAATGAGCAGTTCTTC.

V and J are TRBV21-1 and TRBJ2-5; the D call of TRBD1 is as the table states it, not checked on the DNA. TRBV21-1 is tagged as a pseudogene. This CDR3 is built from 15 residues. The CDR3 coding sequence is TGTGCCAGCACCCGGGCGACAGGCGGCCAAGAGACCCAGTACTTC. This translates into CASTRATGGQETQYF.

The chain employs TRBV7-2 and TRBJ2-3; D is perhaps TRBD2 (5 bases). With 3 bases removed from V and 6 bases from J, the gap between germline ends came to 10 bases. The CDR3 totals 13 residues. Germline values: CDR1 SGHTA, CDR2 FQGNSA. The DNA of the CDR3 is TGTGCCAGCAGCTTCGCCTCGGGGGATACGCAGTATTTT. Translating it yields CASSFASGDTQYF.

This clone was recorded once. This chain connects TRBV18 to TRBJ2-7; TRBD2 matches at 12 bases. The V and J ends lost 1 base and 2 bases, in that order; junction bases with no gene match: 3. This CDR3 comprises 16 residues. CDR1 is KGHSH, CDR2 LQKENI, per germline. Written as DNA, the CDR3 is TGTGCCAGCTCACCACAGGGACTAGCGGGTCCCTACGAGCAGTACTTC. It is translated as CASSPQGLAGPYEQYF.

The chain carries TRBV19 and TRBJ1-2; D not certain. V was clipped by 5 bases and J by 2 bases, with 15 bases between them. Germline-derived CDR1 and CDR2 are LNHDA and SQIVND (reference sequence). The CDR3 covers 15 residues. This chain's CDR3 is CASSSWRQANYGYTF. CDR3 sequence (DNA): TGTGCCAGTAGTTCATGGAGGCAGGCAAACTATGGCTACACCTTC.

The V gene is TRBV30, the J gene TRBJ1-2, with a weak D call TRBD1 (6 bases). CDR1 GTSNPN and CDR2 SVGIG come from the germline V gene (reference sequence). Trimming stripped 1 base from V and 11 bases from J, with 14 bases between. The CDR3 sequence is 12 residues long. CDR3 DNA sequence: TGTGCCTGGAGTGCCAACAGGGTTGGTTACACCTTC. It specifies CAWSANRVGYTF.

V is TRBV27 and J is TRBJ2-1, with no clear D. With 7 bases removed from V and 5 bases from J, the gap between germline ends came to 15 bases. Germline V gives CDR1 MNHEY, CDR2 SMNVEV (reference sequence). The CDR3 totals 14 residues. CDR3 nucleotides: TGTGCCAGCACGAACCTCTTAGGAGACAATGAGCAGTTCTTC. Residues: CASTNLLGDNEQFF.

The genes are TRBV6-6 and TRBJ1-2, with D unclear. The CDR3 sequence is 15 residues long. CDR1 and CDR2 (germline): MNHNY, SVGAGI (reference sequence). V was shortened by 6 bases and J by 3 bases, with 17 bases between the two germline ends. CDR3: CASRDSRLLYYGYTF. The CDR3 DNA is TGTGCCAGCAGGGACTCAAGGCTCTTATACTATGGCTACACCTTC.

The CDR3 region is CASSFRDTQYF. CDR3 DNA sequence: TGTGCCAGCAGTTTCAGGGATACGCAGTATTTT. This chain joins TRBV6-5 and TRBJ2-3; D not certain. Looked up from germline, CDR1 is MNHEY and CDR2 is SVGAGI. Deletions cut 4 bases from V and 6 bases from J, with 5 bases between. The CDR3 is 11 amino acids.

Written as DNA, the CDR3 is TGTGCCAGCACTTTGCGGGGGGTCAATCAGCCCCAGCATTTT. This sequence encodes CASTLRGVNQPQHF. The chain joins TRBV5-6 to TRBJ1-5; TRBD1 might be the D (5 bases). The CDR3 is made up of 14 amino acids. Germline V lookup: CDR1 SGHDT, CDR2 YYEEEE. V was clipped by 6 bases and J by 3 bases, with 13 bases between them.